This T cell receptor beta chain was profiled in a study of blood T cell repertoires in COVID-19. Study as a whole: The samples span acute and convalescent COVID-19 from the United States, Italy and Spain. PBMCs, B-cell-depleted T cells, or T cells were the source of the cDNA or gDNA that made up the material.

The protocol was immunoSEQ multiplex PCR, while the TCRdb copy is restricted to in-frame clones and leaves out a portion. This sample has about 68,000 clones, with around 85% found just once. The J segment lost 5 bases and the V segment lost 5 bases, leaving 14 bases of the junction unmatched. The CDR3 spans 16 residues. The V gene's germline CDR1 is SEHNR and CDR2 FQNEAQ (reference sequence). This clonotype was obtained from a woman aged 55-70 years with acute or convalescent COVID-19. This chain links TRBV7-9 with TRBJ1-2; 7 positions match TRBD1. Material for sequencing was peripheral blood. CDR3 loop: CASSETGTALFYGYTF. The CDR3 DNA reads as TGTGCCAGCAGCGAAACCGGGACAGCCCTTTTTTATGGCTACACCTTC.